The clone carrying this TCR beta chain came up many times. What it recognizes is unknown. This entry comes from a study of identical twins. Study observations and caveats: Cross-sectional statistical analysis was relied on for the conclusions, without the same donors being followed. Twin-shared out-of-frame alpha sequences showed excess low generation probability.

A template switching step contributed a universal primer site, while unique molecular identifiers were present in the cDNA. TCRdb independently ran MiXCR on the 5' RACE reads; one entry per CDR3 protein. The sample carries approximately 690,000 distinct CDR3 sequences, roughly 6.2% recorded once. Only healthy Caucasians were included as donors. The CDR3 is 15 amino acids. J gave up 8 bases and V 2 bases, and 6 bases lay outside the gene matches. The germline CDR1 and CDR2 sequences are SGHVS and FNYEAQ. What was sequenced was naive T cells sorted from blood. The receptor's source is a man aged 18 to 29 in good health. The rearrangement uses TRBV7-6 and TRBJ2-1; TRBD2 aligns across 10 bases. The CDR3 DNA is TGTGCCAGCAGCTTAACGAGCGGGAGGGCCCATGAGCAGTTCTTC. Protein product: CASSLTSGRAHEQFF. The full variable domain, rest sourced from reference TRBV7-6 and TRBJ2-1, is GAGVSQSPRYKVTKRGQDVALRCDPISGHVSLYWYRQALGQGPEFLTYFNYEAQQDKSGLPNDRFSAERPEGSISTLTIQRTEQRDSAMYRCASSLTSGRAHEQFFGPGTRLTVL.